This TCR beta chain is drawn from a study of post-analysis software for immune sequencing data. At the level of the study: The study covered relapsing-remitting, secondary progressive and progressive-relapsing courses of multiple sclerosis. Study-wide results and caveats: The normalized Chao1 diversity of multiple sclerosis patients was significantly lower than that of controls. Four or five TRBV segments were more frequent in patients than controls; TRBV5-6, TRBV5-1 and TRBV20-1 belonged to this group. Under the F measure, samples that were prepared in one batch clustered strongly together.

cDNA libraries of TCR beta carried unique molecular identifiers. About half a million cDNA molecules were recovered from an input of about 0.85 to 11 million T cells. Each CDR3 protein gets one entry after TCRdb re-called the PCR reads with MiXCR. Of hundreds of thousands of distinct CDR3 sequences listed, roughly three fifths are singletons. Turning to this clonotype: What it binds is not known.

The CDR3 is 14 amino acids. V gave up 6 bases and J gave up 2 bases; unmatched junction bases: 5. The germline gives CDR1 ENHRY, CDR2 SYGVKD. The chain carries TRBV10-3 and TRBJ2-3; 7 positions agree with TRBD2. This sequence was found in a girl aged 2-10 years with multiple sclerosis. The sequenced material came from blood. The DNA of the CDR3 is TGTGCCATCAGCCAAGCGGGGCCCACAGATACGCAGTATTTT. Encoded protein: CAISQAGPTDTQYF.